Following are 24 T cell receptor beta chains from one sample sequenced in a study of blood T cell repertoires in COVID-19. Profiled with immunoSEQ multiplex PCR; TCRdb holds only in-frame clones, not every one. The sample includes tens of thousands of clones, around 82% of them seen just once. Specimen: peripheral blood. The source of these receptors is a human donor in a cohort sampled during active COVID-19.

This clone has only a few counts. CDR3 loop: CASSPGASAPLHF. The DNA for the CDR3 is TGTGCCAGCAGCCCAGGGGCGTCTGCACCCCTCCACTTT. V is TRBV7-3 and J is TRBJ1-6, with TRBD1 as a possible D gene (6 bases). Germline CDR1 and CDR2: SGHTA and FQGTGA. The CDR3 loop spans 13 amino acids. The V gene lost 5 bases and the J gene lost 11 bases, with 13 bases spanning the gap.

This sequence joins TRBV5-1 and TRBJ2-2, with 12 bases matching TRBD1. V lost 4 bases, J lost 5 bases, and 9 bases stayed unmatched. The CDR3 runs to 17 residues. The germline V gene encodes CDR1 SGHRS and CDR2 YFSETQ. The CDR3 coding sequence is TGCGCCAGCAGCAAGGGACAGGGGGCACGAAGGACCGGGGAGCTGTTTTTT. This codes for CASSKGQGARRTGELFF.

This chain links TRBV2 with TRBJ2-7, with TRBD1 matching 10 bases. Germline CDR1 reads SNHLY; CDR2 reads FYNNEI. The CDR3 length is 15 residues. J gave up 4 bases and V 2 bases, and 5 bases lay outside the gene matches. The CDR3 here is CASSEPGQGPYEQYF. The CDR3 region has the DNA TGTGCCAGCAGTGAACCGGGACAGGGGCCATACGAGCAGTACTTC.

CDR3 residues: CSVEDGRRSAGELFF. CDR3 nucleotide sequence: TGCAGCGTTGAAGATGGCCGTCGAAGCGCCGGGGAGCTGTTTTTT. The chain carries TRBV29-1 and TRBJ2-2; no clear D gene. CDR1 and CDR2 (germline): SQVTM, ANQGSEA. Trimming removed 0 bases at V and 6 bases at J, with 14 bases between. The CDR3 is made up of 15 amino acids.

The rearrangement links TRBV15 to TRBJ2-2, with D perhaps matching TRBD2 (5 bases). Between the trimmed V and J ends, which lost 1 base and 5 bases, there was a span of 11 bases. The CDR3 spans 15 residues. The germline V gene encodes CDR1 LNHNV and CDR2 YYDKDF (reference sequence). For the CDR3, the DNA is TGTGCCACCAGCAGAGGTCACGGGGTAACCGGGGAGCTGTTTTTT. Translation gives CATSRGHGVTGELFF.

This clone has more than one count but fewer than ten. The chain couples TRBV4-1 to TRBJ1-1; 9 bases agree with TRBD1. This CDR3 contains 16 residues. CDR1 MGHRA and CDR2 YSYEKL come from the germline V gene. J was trimmed by 4 bases and V by 4 bases; bases with no gene match: 10. CDR3 nucleotides: TGCGCCAGCAGCCCGTTACCCGGGACAGGGAGCACTGAAGCTTTCTTT. It codes for CASSPLPGTGSTEAFF.

This clone has only one observation. The chain has TRBV3-1 (or the pseudogene TRBV3-2) and TRBJ2-1; tentative D call: TRBD2 (5 bases). Germline CDR1 reads LGHDT; CDR2 reads YNNKEL (reference sequence). The CDR3 is made up of 13 amino acids. The V and J ends lost 1 base and 8 bases respectively, with 9 bases between them. CDR3 sequence (DNA): TGTGCCAGCAGCCAAGGAGGGAGAGATGAGCAGTTCTTC. It encodes CASSQGGRDEQFF.

The chain carries TRBV4-1 and TRBJ2-3, with a possible D match to TRBD2 (5 bases). This CDR3 comprises 15 residues. Germline loops: CDR1 MGHRA, CDR2 YSYEKL. The V end lost 1 base, the J end lost 0 bases, and 8 bases lay between the germline ends. CDR3 DNA: TGCGCCAGCAGCCAAGCGGGGTTAAGCACAGATACGCAGTATTTT. This gives the protein CASSQAGLSTDTQYF.

V gene TRBV27 combines with J gene TRBJ1-1, with D possibly being TRBD1 (6 bases). V lost 10 bases, J lost 8 bases, and 14 bases lay in between. The germline CDR1 and CDR2 sequences are MNHEY and SMNVEV (reference sequence). CDR3 length: 11 residues. For the CDR3, the DNA is TGTGCCATCAAGTCCAGGGGAGAAGCTTTCTTT. It yields the protein CAIKSRGEAFF.

CDR3 DNA sequence: TGTGCCAGCAGTGCCATGCGGGGAAGGCAGCCCCAGCATTTT. Protein product: CASSAMRGRQPQHF. The chain recombines TRBV2 with TRBJ1-5, with unresolved D. V was cut by 4 bases and J by 7 bases, with 14 bases left in between. The CDR3 loop spans 14 amino acids. Germline CDR1 reads SNHLY; CDR2 reads FYNNEI.

The chain links TRBV11-2 to TRBJ2-7, with D tentatively TRBD1 (6 bases). The CDR3 extends over 12 amino acids. V gave up 5 bases and J gave up 2 bases, with 7 bases separating them. Germline V gene data show CDR1 as SGHAT and CDR2 as FQNNGV. The CDR3 protein is CASSGQPYEQYF. Written as DNA, the CDR3 is TGTGCCAGCAGCGGACAGCCCTACGAGCAGTACTTC.

The chain couples TRBV6-5 to TRBJ1-2; perhaps TRBD1 as D (6 bases). Trimming took off 0 bases at V and 7 bases at J, with 12 bases between the two ends. The CDR3 extends over 14 amino acids. Germline CDR1 MNHEY, CDR2 SVGAGI. CDR3 region: CASSYSGGEGGYTF. The DNA for the CDR3 is TGTGCCAGCAGTTACTCAGGGGGTGAGGGTGGCTACACCTTC.

This chain joins TRBV5-1 and TRBJ1-1; TRBD1 matches at 7 bases. Germline lookup yields CDR1 SGHRS and CDR2 YFSETQ. This CDR3 has 16 residues. Germline trimming cut 4 bases from V and 4 bases from J; bases unmatched to any gene: 13. The CDR3 loop reads CASSPGRGHLTTEAFF. CDR3 coding DNA: TGCGCCAGCAGCCCCGGGAGGGGGCATCTCACCACTGAAGCTTTCTTT.

This clone was recorded once. The V and J genes are TRBV28 and TRBJ2-2; D call uncertain. Trimming stripped 2 bases from V and 1 base from J, with 8 bases between. The CDR3 is 15 amino acids. The V gene's germline CDR1 is MDHEN and CDR2 SYDVKM. Written as DNA, the CDR3 is TGTGCCAGCAGTTTACTGGCCGAGAACACCGGGGAGCTGTTTTTT. Its protein product is CASSLLAENTGELFF.

V usage is TRBV6-5 and J usage is TRBJ2-7; 7 nucleotides agree with TRBD2. V gave up 0 bases and J gave up 3 bases; unmatched junction bases: 8. The CDR3 extends over 16 amino acids. Germline values: CDR1 MNHEY, CDR2 SVGAGI. CDR3 coding DNA: TGTGCCAGCAGTTACTCGATTACCGGGGGGATCTACGAGCAGTACTTC. Translating gives CASSYSITGGIYEQYF.

This rearrangement joins TRBV28 to TRBJ1-4, with TRBD1 identical over 10 bases. Germline CDR1 reads MDHEN; CDR2 reads SYDVKM. The V segment lost 1 base and the J segment 8 bases; nucleotides outside the gene matches: 10. The CDR3 covers 17 residues. The chain's CDR3 is CASSLYRQGAYPEKLFF. For the CDR3, the DNA is TGTGCCAGCAGTTTATACAGACAGGGGGCTTATCCGGAAAAACTGTTTTTT.

This clone turned up a few times. This chain links TRBV28 with TRBJ1-5; the match to TRBD1 covers 8 bases. Germline assignment: CDR1 MDHEN and CDR2 SYDVKM. This CDR3 has 15 amino acids. Trimming took 6 bases from V and 3 from J; bases not matched to a gene: 7. CDR3 in DNA: TGTGCCAGCAGACCCGGGACAGGACTCAATCAGCCCCAGCATTTT. Protein: CASRPGTGLNQPQHF.

Notes on this clone: This specimen includes other DNA sequences encoding the same CDR3. V gene TRBV9 combines with J gene TRBJ2-7; no clear D. Germline CDR1 reads SGDLS; CDR2 reads YYNGEE. The CDR3 runs to 14 residues. Trimming cost V 2 bases and J 0 bases, with 9 bases left between them. The CDR3 is CASSVGGDSYEQYF. The CDR3 DNA reads TGTGCCAGCAGCGTCGGTGGTGACTCCTACGAGCAGTACTTC.

V gene TRBV19 combines with J gene TRBJ1-5; 9 positions match TRBD1. Germline CDR1 reads LNHDA; CDR2 reads SQIVND (reference sequence). This CDR3 spans 15 amino acids. V lost 6 bases and J lost 2; bases outside the gene matches: 5. DNA of the CDR3: TGTGCCAGTAGCCCGGACAGGGGCGGCAATCAGCCCCAGCATTTT. It yields the protein CASSPDRGGNQPQHF.

This chain joins TRBV7-5 and TRBJ2-5; the table's D call, TRBD1, has no DNA check behind it. TRBV7-5 is shown as a pseudogene. The CDR3 is made up of 14 amino acids. The CDR3 DNA follows: TGTGCCAGAAGAAGACAGACAACCCAAGAGACCCAGTACTTC. Translation: CARRRQTTQETQYF.

J is TRBJ1-1 and V is TRBV5-1; no reliable D call. The CDR3 consists of 12 residues. Trimming removed 0 bases from V and 8 bases from J, with 8 bases in between. CDR1 SGHRS and CDR2 YFSETQ come from the germline V gene. The CDR3 protein is CASSLANTEAFF. The CDR3 DNA sequence: TGCGCCAGCAGCTTGGCTAATACCGAAGCTTTCTTT. The full variable domain, in which reference TRBV5-1 and TRBJ1-1 provide the parts outside the CDR3, is KAGVTQTPRYLIKTRGQQVTLSCSPISGHRSVSWYQQTPGQGLQFLFEYFSETQRNKGNFPGRFSGRQFSNSRSEMNVSTLELGDSALYLCASSLANTEAFFGQGTRLTVV.

Regarding this clone: Other DNA sequences from this sample encode an identical CDR3 as well. The chain employs TRBV3-1 (or the pseudogene TRBV3-2) and TRBJ2-7; D perhaps matches TRBD1 (6 bases). The CDR3 length is 14 residues. V lost 4 bases and J lost 2, with 12 bases in between. CDR1 LGHDT and CDR2 YNNKEL come from the germline V gene (reference sequence). CDR3 in amino acids: CASSRRQGPYEQYF. CDR3 DNA sequence: TGTGCCAGCAGCCGTCGTCAGGGGCCCTACGAGCAGTACTTC.

The gene calls are TRBV7-8 and TRBJ2-1, with D possibly TRBD2 on 6 matching bases. This CDR3 contains 14 residues. With 5 bases removed from V and 5 bases from J, the gap between germline ends came to 13 bases. Germline assignment: CDR1 SGHVS and CDR2 FQNEAQ. The CDR3 nucleotides are TGTGCCAGCAGCCCCCTTGGGGGGAACAATGAGCAGTTCTTC. The encoded protein is CASSPLGGNNEQFF.

V usage is TRBV12-3 or TRBV12-4 and J usage is TRBJ1-4, with 9 bases aligning to TRBD1. This CDR3 contains 13 residues. J gave up 12 bases and V 5 bases, and 7 bases lay outside the gene matches. The chain's CDR3 is CASSPGTGFELFF. The DNA of the CDR3 is TGTGCCAGCAGTCCCGGGACAGGGTTTGAACTGTTTTTT.